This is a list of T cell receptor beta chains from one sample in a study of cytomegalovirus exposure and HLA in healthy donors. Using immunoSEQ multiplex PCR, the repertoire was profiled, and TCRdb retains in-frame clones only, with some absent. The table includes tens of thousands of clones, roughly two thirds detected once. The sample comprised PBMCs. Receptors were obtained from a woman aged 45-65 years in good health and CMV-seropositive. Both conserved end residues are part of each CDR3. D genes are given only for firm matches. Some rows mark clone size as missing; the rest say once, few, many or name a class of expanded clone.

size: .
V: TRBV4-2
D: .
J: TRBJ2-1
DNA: TGTGCCAGCAGCCAAGAAAAAGGACTGGCCCCCAATGAGCAGTTCTTC
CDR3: CASSQEKGLAPNEQFF

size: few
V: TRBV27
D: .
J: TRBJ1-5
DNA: TGTGCCAGCGGATTACGGGACTCCCGCATGCATTTT
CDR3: CASGLRDSRMHF

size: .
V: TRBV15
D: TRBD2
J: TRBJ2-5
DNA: TGTGCCACCAGCCCGGGGGGACAAGAGACCCAGTACTTC
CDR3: CATSPGGQETQYF

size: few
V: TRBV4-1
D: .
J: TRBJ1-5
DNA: TGCGCCAGCAGCCAAGAGGGTCTCCGGGGCAATCAGCCCCAGCATTTT
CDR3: CASSQEGLRGNQPQHF

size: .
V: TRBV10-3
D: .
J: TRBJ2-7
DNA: TGTGCCAGCAGTTCAGGGGACTACGAGCAGTACTTC
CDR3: CASSSGDYEQYF

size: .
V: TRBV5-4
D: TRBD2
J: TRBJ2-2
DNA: TGTGCCAGCAGACGGGGGGGGACCGGGGAGCTGTTTTTT
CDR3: CASRRGGTGELFF

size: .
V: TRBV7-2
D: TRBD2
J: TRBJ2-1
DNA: TGTGCCAGCAGCTTAACTAAGCGGGGGGCTTGGGAGCAGTTCTTC
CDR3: CASSLTKRGAWEQFF

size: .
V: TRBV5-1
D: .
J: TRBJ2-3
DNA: TGCGCCAGCAGGTTCACCGGTTACACAGATACGCAGTATTTT
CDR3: CASRFTGYTDTQYF

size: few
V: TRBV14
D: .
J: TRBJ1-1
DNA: TGTGCCAGCAGCCACCCCGACAGCCAGAACACTGAAGCTTTCTTT
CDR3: CASSHPDSQNTEAFF

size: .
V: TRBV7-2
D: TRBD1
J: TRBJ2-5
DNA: TGTGCCAGCAGCTTAGCCCAGGGGGTGGAGACCCAGTACTTC
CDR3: CASSLAQGVETQYF

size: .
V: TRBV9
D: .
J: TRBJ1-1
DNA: TGTGCCAGCAGCCTACCCCGGACAGCTATGAACACTGAAGCTTTCTTT
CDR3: CASSLPRTAMNTEAFF

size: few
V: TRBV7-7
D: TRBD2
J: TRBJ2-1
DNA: TGTGCCAGCAGCTTGGCGGGGGGCCCCCACAATGAGCAGTTCTTC
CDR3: CASSLAGGPHNEQFF

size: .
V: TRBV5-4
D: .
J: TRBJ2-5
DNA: TGTGCCAGCAGGGAGGGGGCCCCTTCCCTAGAGCCCCAGTACTTC
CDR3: CASREGAPSLEPQYF

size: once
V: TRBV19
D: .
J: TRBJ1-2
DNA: TGTGCCAGCAGTAGGGGAGACTACACCTTC
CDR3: CASSRGDYTF

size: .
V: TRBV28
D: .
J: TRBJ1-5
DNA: TGTGCCAGCAGTTTGGCAGGGATCGGGGGAAGCAATCAGCCCCAGCATTTT
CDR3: CASSLAGIGGSNQPQHF

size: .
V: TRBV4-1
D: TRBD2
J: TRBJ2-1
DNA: TGCGCCAGCGGACTAGCGGGGGACCCGCGGAATAACGGTGAGCAGTTCTTC
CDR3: CASGLAGDPRNNGEQFF

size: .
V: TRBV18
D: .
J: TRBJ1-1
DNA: TGTGCCAGCTCACCAGAGGTCGGGGAAGAAGCTTTCTTT
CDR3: CASSPEVGEEAFF

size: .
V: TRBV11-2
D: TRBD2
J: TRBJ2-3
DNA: TGTGCCAGCAGTTCGGGACTAGCGGCAAGCACAGATACGCAGTATTTT
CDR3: CASSSGLAASTDTQYF

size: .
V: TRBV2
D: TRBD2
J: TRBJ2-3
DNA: TGTGCCAGCGGTGGGACTAGCGCCTCATATACGCAGTATTTT
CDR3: CASGGTSASYTQYF

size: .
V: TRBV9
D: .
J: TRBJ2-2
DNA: TGTGCCAGCAGCGGGGCGGGGACCGGGGAGCTGTTTTTT
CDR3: CASSGAGTGELFF

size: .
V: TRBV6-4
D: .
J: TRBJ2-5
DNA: TGTGCCAGCAGTGATTCGGGGACCCAGTACTTC
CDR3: CASSDSGTQYF

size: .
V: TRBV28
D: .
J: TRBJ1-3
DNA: TGTGCCAGCAGTTACCCCCGGGTTTCTGGAAACACCATATATTTT
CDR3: CASSYPRVSGNTIYF

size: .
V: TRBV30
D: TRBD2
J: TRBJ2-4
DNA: TGTGCCTGGAAGCGGGGGGGCCGTGACATTCAGTACTTC
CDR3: CAWKRGGRDIQYF

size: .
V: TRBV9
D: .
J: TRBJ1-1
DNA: TGTGCCAGCAGCCCCTCGACAGATTTCAACACTGAAGCTTTCTTT
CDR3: CASSPSTDFNTEAFF

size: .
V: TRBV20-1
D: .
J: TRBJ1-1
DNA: TGCAGTGCTAGAGCCGACAGGGAAGCTTTCTTT
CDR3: CSARADREAFF

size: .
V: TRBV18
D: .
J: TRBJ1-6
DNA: TGTGCCAGCTCACCATTAATCCCGCTCTATTCTAAGCTTAATTCACCCCTCCACTTT
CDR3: CASSPLIPLYSKLNSPLHF

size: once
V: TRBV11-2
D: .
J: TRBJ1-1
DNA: TGTGCCAGCAGCTTGGGGGGGAACACTGAAGCTTTCTTT
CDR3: CASSLGGNTEAFF

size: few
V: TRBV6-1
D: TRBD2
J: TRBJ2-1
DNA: TGTGCCAGCAGTGCTGGGGGACTAGCGGGGGGGCACAATGAGCAGTTCTTC
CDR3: CASSAGGLAGGHNEQFF

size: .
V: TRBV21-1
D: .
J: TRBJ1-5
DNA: TGTGCCAGCAGCAAGGACACCTTCCATAGCAATCAGCCCCAGCATTTT
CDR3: CASSKDTFHSNQPQHF

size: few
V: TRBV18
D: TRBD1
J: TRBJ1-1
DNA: TGTGCCAGCTCACCCTACCAGGGGGACACTGAAGCTTTCTTT
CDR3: CASSPYQGDTEAFF

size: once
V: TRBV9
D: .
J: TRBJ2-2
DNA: TGTGCCAGCAGCGTAGTGGCGACAGGTTTTGCCGGGGAGCTGTTTTTT
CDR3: CASSVVATGFAGELFF

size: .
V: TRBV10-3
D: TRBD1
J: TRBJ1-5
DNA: TGTGCCATCTCGAAGACAGGGGGCGCGGAAGATAATCAGCCCCAGCATTTT
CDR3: CAISKTGGAEDNQPQHF

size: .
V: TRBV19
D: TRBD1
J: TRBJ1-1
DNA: TGTGCCAGTAGTATGGACAGGGACCGTGGCACTGAAGCTTTCTTT
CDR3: CASSMDRDRGTEAFF

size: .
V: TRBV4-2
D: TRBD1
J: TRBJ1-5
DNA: TGTGCCCAGGAAAGGGACAGGGTGATTAGCAATCAGCCCCAGCATTTT
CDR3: CAQERDRVISNQPQHF

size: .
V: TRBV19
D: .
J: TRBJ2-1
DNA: TGTGCCAGTAGGGACAGGGAGGGGGAACAGTTCTTC
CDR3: CASRDREGEQFF

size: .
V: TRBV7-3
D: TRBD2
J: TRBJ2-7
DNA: TGTGCCAGCAGCTTACCGGGGAGCGGGGTCCGCTCCTACGAGCAGTACTTC
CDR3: CASSLPGSGVRSYEQYF

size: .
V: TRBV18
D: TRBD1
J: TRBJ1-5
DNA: TGTGCCAGCTCTCCGGACAGGGCTGGACAGCCCCAGCATTTT
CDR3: CASSPDRAGQPQHF

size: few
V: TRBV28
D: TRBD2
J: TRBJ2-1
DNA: TGTGCCAGCAGTTTAGCGGGGGGGCTTTTTGAGTTCTTC
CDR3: CASSLAGGLFEFF

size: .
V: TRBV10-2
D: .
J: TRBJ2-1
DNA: TGCGCCAGTGACAGCTACAATGAGCAGTTCTTC
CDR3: CASDSYNEQFF

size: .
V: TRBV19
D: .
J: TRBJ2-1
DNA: TGTGCCACCGCTAGACGGACGGGGGGCGCGGTTGGTGAGCAGTTCTTC
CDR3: CATARRTGGAVGEQFF

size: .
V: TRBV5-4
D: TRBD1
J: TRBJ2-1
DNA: TGTGCCAGCAGCCAACCGGGACAGGGGGGGTGGAATGAGCAGTTCTTC
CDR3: CASSQPGQGGWNEQFF

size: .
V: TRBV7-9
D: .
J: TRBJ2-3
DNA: TGTGCCAGCAGCTCGAACGGTGATACGCAGTATTTT
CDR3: CASSSNGDTQYF

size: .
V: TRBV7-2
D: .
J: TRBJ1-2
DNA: TGTGCCAGCAGCTCCTACAGGTTGGGGCCAAATGGCTACACCTTC
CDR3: CASSSYRLGPNGYTF

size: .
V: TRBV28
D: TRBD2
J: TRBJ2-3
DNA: TGTGCCAGCAGTCCCTTTAGCGGGGGGGCGGATACGCAGTATTTT
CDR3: CASSPFSGGADTQYF

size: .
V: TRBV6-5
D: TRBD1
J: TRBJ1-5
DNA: TGTGCCAGCAGTTACACCCAGACAGGGAATCAGCCCCAGCATTTT
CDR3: CASSYTQTGNQPQHF

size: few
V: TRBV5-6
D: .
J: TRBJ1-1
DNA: TGTGCCAGCAGCTTGTCGGTACGTAGTGAAGCTTTCTTT
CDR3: CASSLSVRSEAFF

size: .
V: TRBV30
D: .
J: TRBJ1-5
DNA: TGTGCCCGGAGTCTAAACAATCAGCCCCAGCATTTT
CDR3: CARSLNNQPQHF

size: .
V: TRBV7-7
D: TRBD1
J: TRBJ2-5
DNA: TGTGCTAGCAGCCCAGACCCCGCCGGGACAGGGGGCGCGGAGACCCAGTACTTC
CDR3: CASSPDPAGTGGAETQYF

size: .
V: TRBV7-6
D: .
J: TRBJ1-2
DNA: TGTGCCAGCTCCTTCGGCGGGCAGGGCTACACCTTC
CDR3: CASSFGGQGYTF

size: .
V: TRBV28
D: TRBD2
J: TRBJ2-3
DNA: TGTGCCAGCAGTAACAGCGGGGGGCGGAGTCCAGATACGCAGTATTTT
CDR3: CASSNSGGRSPDTQYF

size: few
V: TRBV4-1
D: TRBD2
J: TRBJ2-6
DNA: TGCGCCAGCAGCCAAGGGACTAGCGGTTCTACTGGGGCCAACGTCCTGACTTTC
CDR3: CASSQGTSGSTGANVLTF

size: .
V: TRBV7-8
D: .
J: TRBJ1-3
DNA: TGTGCCAGCAGCTTAGGGGCTGGGGGAAACACCATATATTTT
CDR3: CASSLGAGGNTIYF